The 4 T cell receptor beta chains below were found in one sample sequenced in a study of PD-1 blockade in classical Hodgkin lymphoma. Sequencing used immunoSEQ multiplex PCR; TCRdb keeps in-frame clones, though not all of them. Of 7,000 or so clones listed, 78% are singletons. Time point described: newly diagnosed, previously untreated cHL patient sample. The sequencing input was peripheral blood mononuclear cells (PBMCs). Receptor source: a human donor with classical Hodgkin lymphoma.

This clone was observed a few times. V and J are TRBV6-1 and TRBJ2-1; 7 positions agree with TRBD2. The CDR3 loop spans 15 amino acids. Germline V gene data show CDR1 as MNHNS and CDR2 as SASEGT. V lost 4 bases to trimming and J lost 4 bases; unmatched junction nucleotides: 7. The CDR3 DNA reads TGTGCCAGCAGTGCCGGACTAGAGGAGTACAATGAGCAGTTCTTC. Translating it yields CASSAGLEEYNEQFF.

This clone showed up just once. This sequence joins TRBV5-6 and TRBJ2-1; D not certain. The germline V gene encodes CDR1 SGHDT and CDR2 YYEEEE. The CDR3 totals 16 residues. V lost 1 base and J 3 bases, leaving 14 bases between the germline ends. The CDR3 here is CASSLRLSPYYNEQFF. The CDR3 DNA reads as TGTGCCAGCAGCTTGCGCCTTTCCCCGTACTACAATGAGCAGTTCTTC.

V gene TRBV28 combines with J gene TRBJ2-2, with 10 bases aligning to TRBD2. From germline, CDR1 is MDHEN and CDR2 SYDVKM. This CDR3 is 16 amino acids long. Germline trimming cut 4 bases from V and 3 bases from J; bases unmatched to any gene: 5. CDR3 region: CASSSGTSADTGELFF. The CDR3 DNA follows: TGTGCCAGCAGTTCCGGGACTAGCGCCGACACCGGGGAGCTGTTTTTT.

The rearrangement joins TRBV5-8 to TRBJ2-6, with unresolved D. CDR3 length: 15 residues. Trimming removed 2 bases from V and 2 bases from J, with 8 bases in between. Germline CDR1 SGHTS, CDR2 YDEGEE. The chain's CDR3 is CASSFPGAGANVLTF. The CDR3 nucleotides are TGTGCCAGCAGCTTTCCAGGAGCTGGGGCCAACGTCCTGACTTTC.